Following are 30 T cell receptor delta chains from one sample sequenced in a study of gamma-delta chains in newborns, infants, children. TCRdb called clones from the reads again using CATT. The data show roughly 11,000 delta-chain clones, roughly 3.5% seen once. The sample was blood. The receptors were gathered from a child who was a newborn, infant or young child, either healthy, febrile or measles-vaccinated (not recorded which).

As to this clone: The protein given by TCRdb reflects a much larger clone and differs at residue 11 from this DNA's translation, likely from a read error; the protein shown is the DNA's translation. This chain links TRDV2 with TRDJ1; 9 bases match TRDD3. The CDR3 consists of 18 residues. V was clipped by 0 bases and J by 4 bases; unmatched bases: 14. CDR1 GEAIGNYY and CDR2 EKD come from the germline V gene. The CDR3 spells CACDTIPTGGHSDDKLIF. The CDR3 DNA follows: TGTGCCTGTGACACCATCCCTACTGGGGGACACTCGGACGATAAACTCATCTTT.

This clone is labeled as medium-sized. The chain is built from TRDV1 and TRDJ1; a possible D gene is TRDD3 (6 bases). Trimming took off 5 bases at V and 8 bases at J, with 21 bases between the two ends. The CDR3 sequence is 15 residues long. Looked up from germline, CDR1 is TSWWSYY and CDR2 is QGS. The CDR3 region is CALGKWGLGREKLIF. CDR3 nucleotide sequence: TGTGCTCTTGGGAAATGGGGATTAGGGAGAGAAAAACTCATCTTT.

The sample holds a few counts of this clone. The chain links TRDV1 to TRDJ1; TRDD3 matches at 12 bases. There are 20 residues in the CDR3. The V and J ends lost 4 bases and 4 bases, in that order; junction bases with no gene match: 19. CDR1 and CDR2 (germline): TSWWSYY, QGS. Here the CDR3 DNA reads TGTGCTCTTGGGGTCCCTTCCAAAAGGTACTGGGGGATACTCTGCGATAAACTCATCTTT. This codes for CALGVPSKRYWGILCDKLIF.

This clone occurred a few times. The chain joins TRDV1 to TRDJ1, with 8 bases identical to TRDD3. The V gene end was trimmed by 1 base and the J gene end by 5 bases; junction bases not matched to a gene: 24. This CDR3 spans 21 amino acids. Germline V CDR1 and CDR2: TSWWSYY, QGS. This CDR3 reads CALGERRAAIPALGAKDKLIF. Written as DNA, the CDR3 is TGTGCTCTTGGGGAACGACGCGCGGCGATTCCGGCACTGGGGGCTAAGGATAAACTCATCTTT.

This clone was recorded a few times. TCRdb's protein, taken from a much larger clone, differs from this DNA's translation at residue 12, likely owing to a read error; the protein displayed comes from the DNA. The chain uses TRDV2 and TRDJ2; 10 nucleotides align to TRDD3. V lost 1 base and J lost 10; bases outside the gene matches: 11. The germline gives CDR1 GEAIGNYY, CDR2 EKD. This CDR3 is built from 16 residues. DNA for the CDR3: TGTGCCTGTGACACAGTAGGGGGGGATACGGGAGTACAACTCTTCTTT. Protein: CACDTVGGDTGVQLFF.

This clone rates as large (0.1 to 1%). Other DNA sequences within the sample encode an identical CDR3. The chain links TRDV2 to TRDJ2; TRDD3 aligns across 13 bases. The germline V gene encodes CDR1 GEAIGNYY and CDR2 EKD. There are 18 residues in the CDR3. The V and J ends lost 0 bases and 4 bases, in that order; junction bases with no gene match: 7. The CDR3 coding sequence is TGTGCCTGTGACACCGTACTGGGGGATACGCGGGGGACAGCACAACTCTTCTTT. Its translation is CACDTVLGDTRGTAQLFF.

By frequency in the sample, this clone is medium-sized. The chain employs TRDV2 and TRDJ1; 10 nucleotides agree with TRDD3. J gave up 4 bases and V 1 base, and 14 bases lay outside the gene matches. This CDR3 is 18 amino acids long. Germline V gives CDR1 GEAIGNYY, CDR2 EKD. The CDR3 here is CACDTLRVGDTFGDKLIF. CDR3 nucleotides: TGTGCCTGTGACACTTTGAGGGTGGGGGATACCTTTGGCGATAAACTCATCTTT.

This clone was picked up a small number of times. At the DNA level, this CDR3 is encoded by other sequences in the same sample as well. The V and J genes are TRDV1 and TRDJ1; 8 nucleotides agree with TRDD3. J was trimmed by 0 bases and V by 9 bases; bases with no gene match: 18. The germline CDR1 and CDR2 sequences are TSWWSYY and QGS. This CDR3 has 18 amino acids. CDR3 bases: TGTGCTCTCACCTTCCCTACTGGGGGTCCATTGTACACCGATAAACTCATCTTT. Translation gives CALTFPTGGPLYTDKLIF.

In regard to this clone: TCRdb assigns this DNA the protein of a much larger clone, which departs from its translation at residue 4; this likely reflects a read error, and the protein shown comes from translating the DNA. J is TRDJ2 and V is TRDV2; 10 positions match TRDD3. V lost 5 bases to trimming and J lost 0 bases; unmatched junction nucleotides: 5. The CDR3 extends over 16 amino acids. CDR1 GEAIGNYY and CDR2 EKD come from the germline V gene. The chain's CDR3 is CACGRLGDTLTAQLFF. CDR3 bases: TGTGCCTGTGGCCGGCTGGGGGATACTTTGACAGCACAACTCTTCTTT.

This clone came up a few times. The protein TCRdb gives is from a much larger clone and does not agree with this DNA's translation at residue 12, likely a read error; the protein shown here comes from the DNA. The rearrangement uses TRDV2 and TRDJ1, with D unresolved. The CDR3 contains 15 residues. Germline V lookup: CDR1 GEAIGNYY, CDR2 EKD. The CDR3 bases are TGTGCCTGTGACACAATCGGGAGAAGGGCCGATAGACTCATCTTT. Translation gives CACDTIGRRADRLIF.

The V gene is TRDV1, the J gene TRDJ1; possibly TRDD3 for D (6 bases). The CDR3 has 19 amino acids. The germline gives CDR1 TSWWSYY, CDR2 QGS. V was cut by 2 bases and J by 0 bases, with 22 bases left in between. This chain's CDR3 is CALGETYPGWGSYTDKLIF. CDR3 nucleotides: TGTGCTCTTGGGGAAACCTACCCGGGCTGGGGCTCTTACACCGATAAACTCATCTTT.

This clone has a handful of counts. Being one base from a much bigger clone, this may be a read error. The same CDR3 arises from other DNA sequences in this sample as well. The V gene is TRDV2, the J gene TRDJ1; weak D call: TRDD3 (5 bases). Germline V gene data show CDR1 as GEAIGNYY and CDR2 as EKD. Trimming pared 0 bases from V and 1 base from J, leaving 20 bases between. CDR3 length equals 18 residues. The CDR3 sequence: CACDTVTHRGPVTDKLIF. Written as DNA, the CDR3 is TGTGCCTGTGACACCGTAACCCATAGGGGACCCGTCACCGATAAACTCATCTTT.

This clone was counted a few times. CDR3 nucleotide sequence: TGTGCCTTTCCTTCCTACCGGTTTGGGGGATTACGGACCGATAAACTCATCTTT. Its translation is CAFPSYRFGGLRTDKLIF. The chain uses TRDV3 and TRDJ1, with D perhaps matching TRDD2 (9 bases). CDR1 and CDR2 from the germline V gene are TVYSNPD and GDNSRS (reference sequence). The V end lost 2 bases, the J end lost 2 bases, and 27 bases lay between the germline ends. This CDR3 region has 18 residues.

This clone was picked up a small number of times. The chain links TRDV2 to TRDJ1; TRDD3 agrees at 8 bases. Trimming removed 0 bases from V and 0 bases from J; junction bases left unmatched: 11. The CDR3 is made up of 18 amino acids. Per germline, CDR1 GEAIGNYY and CDR2 EKD. In nucleotides, the CDR3 is TGTGCCTGTGACACCCTCCTGGGGGACCCGGATTACACCGATAAACTCATCTTT. The encoded protein is CACDTLLGDPDYTDKLIF.

Relative to its sample, this clone is medium-sized (0.01 to 0.1%). The CDR3 DNA reads as TGTGCTCTTGGGGAAAATTGCTTCCCCGGTAGCTGGGACACCCGACAGATGTTTTTC. Translating gives CALGENCFPGSWDTRQMFF. The chain employs TRDV1 and TRDJ3; TRDD2 is a possible D gene (5 bases). The CDR3 runs to 19 residues. CDR1 and CDR2 (germline): TSWWSYY, QGS. The germline V and J ends were trimmed by 2 bases and 3 bases, with 17 bases remaining between them.

The V call is TRDV1, the J call TRDJ1; D possibly corresponds to TRDD3 (6 bases). V gave up 1 base and J gave up 0 bases, with 24 bases separating them. Germline-derived CDR1 and CDR2 are TSWWSYY and QGS. This CDR3 has 20 residues. This chain's CDR3 is CALGERGGLWTHEYTDKLIF. CDR3 nucleotide sequence: TGTGCTCTTGGGGAACGGGGGGGACTTTGGACCCACGAGTACACCGATAAACTCATCTTT.

This clone appeared a few times. Here the J gene is TRDJ2 and the V gene is not called. This CDR3 region has 12 residues. CDR3 DNA: TGTGCTCTTGGGGTACATGGCCCGCCACTCTTCTTT. It specifies CALGVHGPPLFF.

The J gene is TRDJ1; the V gene was not called; TRDD3, as called in the table, went unchecked against the DNA. This CDR3 region has 25 residues. The CDR3 nucleotides are TGTGCTCTTGGGGAGGGATTTCCTACGTTCGCTGGGGGATACGCGTATCCCAATCAGGCCGATAAACTCATCTTT. Its protein product is CALGEGFPTFAGGYAYPNQADKLIF.

This clone was counted only a few times. V is TRDV2 and J is TRDJ3; 7 bases fit TRDD3. CDR1 and CDR2 (germline): GEAIGNYY, EKD. Trimming cost V 0 bases and J 0 bases; bases outside gene matches: 10. The CDR3 is 20 amino acids. The DNA of the CDR3 is TGTGCCTGTGACACCGGATGGGGGACCCGGAGCTCCTGGGACACCCGACAGATGTTTTTC. This encodes CACDTGWGTRSSWDTRQMFF.

This clone was counted between two and nine times. This sample includes further DNA sequences coding for the same CDR3. This chain connects TRDV2 to TRDJ3; TRDD3 is a possible D gene (6 bases). The V gene's germline CDR1 is GEAIGNYY and CDR2 EKD. CDR3 length equals 21 residues. Trimming shortened V by 0 bases and J by 4 bases, and 24 bases separated the two germline ends. CDR3 bases: TGTGCCTGTGACACCGGGAATGGGGGGCGACCCGACTCTTGGGACACCCGACAGATGTTTTTC. It is translated as CACDTGNGGRPDSWDTRQMFF.

V gene TRDV1 combines with J gene TRDJ1; D gene uncertain. With 3 bases removed from V and 4 bases from J, the gap between germline ends came to 39 bases. Germline V lookup: CDR1 TSWWSYY, CDR2 QGS. The CDR3 has 23 residues. In nucleotides, the CDR3 is TGTGCTCTTGGGGAGGCCGACCAAATCTCGCATGAGGGGTTTACTGTATGGATCGATAAACTCATCTTT. Translated: CALGEADQISHEGFTVWIDKLIF.

The rearrangement joins TRDV1 to TRDJ1; 11 bases map to TRDD3. The CDR3 is 20 amino acids. V shed 1 base, J shed 1 base, and the junction held 14 bases outside the gene matches. Germline V CDR1 and CDR2: TSWWSYY, QGS. CDR3: CALGERHPFWGILGTDKLIF. CDR3 nucleotide sequence: TGTGCTCTTGGGGAACGACATCCCTTCTGGGGGATACTGGGCACCGATAAACTCATCTTT.

A few counts support this clone. V usage is TRDV1 and J usage is TRDJ1; tentatively, D is TRDD2 or TRDD3 (5 bases each). Trimming left V 5 bases short and J 0 bases short, with 37 bases between. CDR1 TSWWSYY and CDR2 QGS come from the germline V gene. This CDR3 is built from 23 residues. In DNA form, the CDR3 reads TGTGCTCTTGGGACCCCTAGTGCCCAGCGACTGGAGGATATCCTAACGTACACCGATAAACTCATCTTT. Amino acids: CALGTPSAQRLEDILTYTDKLIF.

On this clone itself: The sample contains more than one DNA sequence encoding this CDR3. The chain employs TRDV1 and TRDJ1, with a weak D call TRDD2 (8 bases). V shed 4 bases and J shed 3 bases, with 36 bases lying between them. From germline, CDR1 is TSWWSYY and CDR2 QGS. The CDR3 covers 22 residues. The CDR3: CALGGRTPHFLLRSGGADKLIF. The CDR3 bases are TGTGCTCTTGGGGGGCGAACCCCCCACTTCCTACTGAGGTCTGGGGGTGCCGATAAACTCATCTTT.

A word on this clone: In the same sample, other DNA sequences code for this CDR3. The chain recombines TRDV2 with TRDJ3; D unclear. The CDR3 consists of 18 residues. V gave up 0 bases and J gave up 1 base, with 12 bases separating them. Per germline, CDR1 GEAIGNYY and CDR2 EKD. This chain's CDR3 is CACDTGMASSWDTRQMFF. The CDR3 region has the DNA TGTGCCTGTGACACCGGAATGGCCTCTTCCTGGGACACCCGACAGATGTTTTTC.

No V gene call was produced; the J gene was TRDJ1; TRDD3 is taken as the D call from the table, unchecked against the DNA. This CDR3 contains 20 residues. CDR3 DNA: TGTGCCTTTTTTTGCTACCCCCTCGTACTGGGGGATACGATTCCTGATAAACTCATCTTT. Amino acids: CAFFCYPLVLGDTIPDKLIF.

This clone was seen a few times. The chain carries TRDV2 and TRDJ1; 13 bases map to TRDD3. Unmatched junction bases numbered 9, after V lost 1 base and J lost 5 bases. The CDR3 consists of 17 residues. Germline V gene sequence: CDR1 GEAIGNYY, CDR2 EKD. CDR3 DNA: TGTGCCTGTGACACGCTGACTGGGGGATACGCGAATGATAAACTCATCTTT. Translating gives CACDTLTGGYANDKLIF.

The chain joins TRDV2 to TRDJ3; 7 bases line up with TRDD3. The CDR3 is made up of 21 amino acids. CDR1 and CDR2 (germline): GEAIGNYY, EKD. Germline trimming cut 1 base from V and 2 bases from J; bases unmatched to any gene: 16. DNA for the CDR3: TGTGCCTGTGACACGGCTTTCGGGGGATCGAACTACGCCTGGGACACCCGACAGATGTTTTTC. It is translated as CACDTAFGGSNYAWDTRQMFF.

This clone turned up a few times. CDR3 nucleotide sequence: TGTGCCTGTGACACACTGGGGGATACCCCCTGGGACACCCGACAGATGTTTTTC. This codes for CACDTLGDTPWDTRQMFF. The chain couples TRDV2 to TRDJ3; 12 bases are a match to TRDD3. The germline CDR1 and CDR2 sequences are GEAIGNYY and EKD. The length of the CDR3 is 18 residues. With V trimmed by 1 base and J by 2 bases, 2 bases remained unmatched.

This clone qualifies as medium-sized (0.01 to 0.1%). Other DNA sequences in the sample encode the same CDR3. V usage is TRDV2 and J usage is TRDJ1; possible D gene TRDD3, 6 bases. Germline V gene lookup returns CDR1 GEAIGNYY and CDR2 EKD. The V end was cut by 0 bases, the J end by 2 bases, with 6 bases between. The CDR3 totals 13 residues. The CDR3 DNA sequence: TGTGCCTGTGACACCTGGGGGACCGATAAACTCATCTTT. Encoded protein: CACDTWGTDKLIF.